The clone carrying this TCR beta chain appeared many times. Its specificity is unknown. These data originate in a study of response to subunit inactivated influenza vaccine. CDR3 length: 18 amino acids. Unmatched junction bases numbered 9, after V lost 0 bases and J lost 0 bases. Germline V CDR1 and CDR2: SGHRS, YFSETQ. TCRdb recomputed calls from the RT-PCR reads with MiXCR, one row per CDR3 protein. The sample lists roughly 650,000 distinct CDR3 sequences; less than 15% were seen once. Findings and limits, study-wide: The authors put forward the suggestion that each seasonal influenza vaccination may bring in only a limited number of new T cells.

The receptor was isolated from a man between 45 and 60 years old who received an inactivated influenza vaccine. The sequenced sample was PBMCs from blood, obtained approximately 15 days before vaccination. This chain connects TRBV5-1 to TRBJ2-5, with 9 bases identical to TRBD1. The CDR3 is CASSLVQGATGYQETQYF. The CDR3 coding sequence is TGCGCCAGCAGCTTGGTACAGGGGGCGACAGGGTACCAAGAGACCCAGTACTTC.